The 23 T cell receptor beta chains presented below share a single source sample, sequenced in a study of blood T cell repertoires in COVID-19. Repertoires were generated with immunoSEQ multiplex PCR, while TCRdb's copy carries only in-frame clones and drops some. This sample yields 95,000 to 150,000 clones, of which about 74% are seen a single time; approximately 5.9% belongs to the top ten. Specimen: peripheral blood. The receptors were gathered from a man at least 80 years old with COVID-19, enrolled during active disease.

In its sample, this clone was seen many times. The rearrangement uses TRBV27 and TRBJ1-2; possible D gene TRBD1, 6 bases. The germline gives CDR1 MNHEY, CDR2 SMNVEV (reference sequence). The CDR3 covers 16 residues. V was clipped by 7 bases and J by 2 bases, with 20 bases between them. The CDR3 nucleotides read TGTGCCAGCAAATGGTCAGGGGCGCCGGGGAACTATGGCTACACCTTC. It encodes CASKWSGAPGNYGYTF.

The chain carries TRBV27 and TRBJ2-7; 10 bases agree with TRBD2. With 6 bases clipped from V and 5 bases from J, the junction kept 7 bases outside the gene matches. This CDR3 region has 14 residues. Germline values: CDR1 MNHEY, CDR2 SMNVEV (reference sequence). CDR3 nucleotides: TGTGCCAGCAGAGTGCTAGCGGGAGAGAACGAGCAGTACTTC. Residues: CASRVLAGENEQYF.

This chain uses TRBV7-9 with TRBJ2-5; 13 nucleotides agree with TRBD2. The CDR3 covers 19 residues. The germline V gene encodes CDR1 SEHNR and CDR2 FQNEAQ (reference sequence). J lost 5 bases, V lost 3 bases, and 15 bases had no gene match. CDR3 sequence reads: CASSFSRLLAGGPGETQYF. DNA for the CDR3: TGTGCCAGCAGCTTCAGCCGTTTACTAGCGGGAGGGCCGGGGGAGACCCAGTACTTC. The full variable domain, completed using reference TRBV7-9 and TRBJ2-5, is DTGVSQNPRHKITKRGQNVTFRCDPISEHNRLYWYRQTLGQGPEFLTYFQNEAQLEKSRLLSDRFSAERPKGSFSTLEIQRTEQGDSAMYLCASSFSRLLAGGPGETQYFGPGTRLLVL.

The chain combines TRBV20-1 with TRBJ2-7; D might be TRBD2 (6 bases). The CDR3 has 12 residues. CDR1 and CDR2 (germline): DFQATT, SNEGSKA (reference sequence). Trimming removed 3 bases from V and 4 bases from J, with 10 bases in between. The CDR3 spells CSASAGFYEQYF. DNA of the CDR3: TGCAGTGCTAGTGCGGGGTTTTACGAGCAGTACTTC.

This clone was detected ten times or more. The V call is TRBV6-1, the J call TRBJ1-1; TRBD1 might be the D (5 bases). Deletions cut 3 bases from V and 5 bases from J, with 10 bases between. The V gene's germline CDR1 is MNHNS and CDR2 SASEGT. The length of the CDR3 is 13 residues. The CDR3 nucleotides read TGTGCCAGCAGTGATGACAGAGTGACTGAAGCTTTCTTT. Translation gives CASSDDRVTEAFF.

This rearrangement joins TRBV7-9 to TRBJ1-5; 9 bases agree with TRBD1. CDR3 length equals 15 residues. Trimming cost V 5 bases and J 3 bases; bases outside gene matches: 5. Germline V lookup: CDR1 SEHNR, CDR2 FQNEAQ (reference sequence). CDR3: CASSLWTGVNQPQHF. As DNA, the CDR3 is TGTGCCAGCAGCCTATGGACAGGGGTCAATCAGCCCCAGCATTTT.

The rearrangement links TRBV19 to TRBJ2-3; no definite D call. The CDR3 has 14 residues. Trimming took 3 bases from V and 4 from J, leaving 11 bases between them. Germline V gene data show CDR1 as LNHDA and CDR2 as SQIVND (reference sequence). The chain's CDR3 is CASSIMSGADTQYF. CDR3 in DNA: TGTGCCAGTAGTATCATGTCGGGTGCAGATACGCAGTATTTT.

The V call is TRBV5-1, the J call TRBJ1-5; D gene uncertain. Germline assignment: CDR1 SGHRS and CDR2 YFSETQ. This CDR3 comprises 13 residues. V was trimmed by 3 bases and J by 3 bases, leaving 7 bases between them. CDR3: CASSSDDNQPQHF. The CDR3 DNA reads TGCGCCAGCAGCTCAGATGACAATCAGCCCCAGCATTTT. The full variable domain, with the rest looked up from reference TRBV5-1 and TRBJ1-5, is KAGVTQTPRYLIKTRGQQVTLSCSPISGHRSVSWYQQTPGQGLQFLFEYFSETQRNKGNFPGRFSGRQFSNSRSEMNVSTLELGDSALYLCASSSDDNQPQHFGDGTRLSIL.

The chain carries TRBV21-1 and TRBJ2-3; the D call of TRBD1 is as the table states it, not checked on the DNA. TRBV21-1 represents a pseudogene. The CDR3 covers 17 residues. This chain's CDR3 is CASSKVYRGQRTDTQYF. The CDR3 DNA sequence: TGTGCCAGCAGCAAAGTTTACAGGGGACAGAGGACAGATACGCAGTATTTT.

The J gene is TRBJ2-5, the V gene TRBV6-2 or TRBV6-3; 10 bases are shared with TRBD1. This CDR3 is built from 13 residues. From germline, CDR1 is MNHEY and CDR2 SVGEGT. J gave up 10 bases and V 4 bases, and 6 bases lay outside the gene matches. The CDR3 sequence: CASSSGTGVIQYF. In DNA, the CDR3 is TGTGCCAGCAGTTCCGGGACAGGGGTGATCCAGTACTTC.

This clone turned up a few times. This chain links TRBV18 with TRBJ2-7; D is perhaps TRBD2 (5 bases). Germline CDR1 and CDR2: KGHSH and LQKENI. This CDR3 region has 14 residues. The V gene lost 5 bases and the J gene lost 5 bases, with 16 bases spanning the gap. This chain's CDR3 is CASSKDSLSDEQYF. CDR3 nucleotides: TGTGCCAGCTCAAAGGACTCCCTTAGCGACGAGCAGTACTTC.

This clone was recorded a few times. V usage is TRBV6-5 and J usage is TRBJ2-1; a possible D gene is TRBD1 (5 bases). CDR1 MNHEY and CDR2 SVGAGI come from the germline V gene. This CDR3 has 15 amino acids. V gave up 0 bases and J gave up 7 bases, with 13 bases separating them. Written as DNA, the CDR3 is TGTGCCAGCAGTTACTCGCTCGGAAGGGGAAATGAGCAGTTCTTC. Its translation: CASSYSLGRGNEQFF.

The chain uses TRBV28 and TRBJ1-2, with D perhaps TRBD1 (6 bases). V lost 4 bases to trimming and J lost 3 bases, with 12 bases between them. Germline CDR1 is MDHEN and CDR2 is SYDVKM. The CDR3 totals 14 residues. The CDR3 nucleotides are TGTGCCAGCAGTTCGCCGGACAGCTACTATGGCTACACCTTC. Its translation is CASSSPDSYYGYTF.

The gene calls are TRBV18 and TRBJ2-5; possibly TRBD1 for D (6 bases). V lost 3 bases, J lost 5 bases, and 7 bases lay in between. This CDR3 comprises 12 residues. Germline lookup yields CDR1 KGHSH and CDR2 LQKENI. CDR3 sequence reads: CASSPGQETQYF. Written as DNA, the CDR3 is TGTGCCAGCTCACCTGGACAGGAGACCCAGTACTTC.

The chain carries TRBV5-4 and TRBJ1-2; 8 bases match TRBD1. The CDR3 covers 14 residues. CDR1 SGHNT and CDR2 YYREEE come from the germline V gene (reference sequence). Unmatched junction bases numbered 7, after V lost 2 bases and J lost 7 bases. CDR3 DNA: TGTGCCAGCAGCTTTGCAGGGGGCAGAGGTGGCTACACCTTC. As protein: CASSFAGGRGGYTF.

CDR3 sequence reads: CASSGLAAYEQYF. CDR3 DNA sequence: TGCGCCAGCAGTGGACTAGCGGCCTACGAGCAGTACTTC. This sequence joins TRBV10-1 and TRBJ2-7, with 9 positions matching TRBD2. V shed 4 bases, J shed 2 bases, and the junction held 0 bases outside the gene matches. CDR1 and CDR2 from the germline V gene are WNHNN and SYGVQD (reference sequence). The CDR3 extends over 13 amino acids.

This clone was seen a handful of times. The rearrangement joins TRBV5-5 to TRBJ2-7; D may be TRBD2 (5 bases). Germline CDR1 and CDR2: SGHKS and YYEKEE (reference sequence). CDR3 length: 15 amino acids. The V gene lost 4 bases and the J gene lost 2 bases, with 16 bases spanning the gap. For the CDR3, the DNA is TGTGCCAGCAGCCAGAACCCGTCCGGGACCTACGAGCAGTACTTC. This sequence encodes CASSQNPSGTYEQYF.

V and J are TRBV3-1 (or the pseudogene TRBV3-2) and TRBJ1-2; TRBD1 is a possible D gene (6 bases). Trimming removed 4 bases at V and 0 bases at J, with 18 bases between. Looked up from germline, CDR1 is LGHDT and CDR2 is YNNKEL (reference sequence). The CDR3 is made up of 17 amino acids. The CDR3 region has the DNA TGTGCCAGCAGCCGACTTTTCTCTCGGACAGCTAACTATGGCTACACCTTC. It translates to CASSRLFSRTANYGYTF.

The chain couples TRBV27 to TRBJ2-1; 10 bases line up with TRBD2. This CDR3 is built from 15 residues. The germline V gene has CDR1 MNHEY and CDR2 SMNVEV (reference sequence). V lost 3 bases, J lost 12 bases, and 11 bases stayed unmatched. CDR3 protein: CASSFRTSGLGGQFF. Written as DNA, the CDR3 is TGTGCCAGCAGTTTCAGGACTAGCGGTTTAGGGGGGCAGTTCTTC.

This clone turned up a few times. The J gene is TRBJ2-1, the V gene TRBV24-1; D unresolved. Trimming took 3 bases from V and 6 from J, leaving 20 bases between them. This CDR3 is built from 17 residues. Germline V gene data show CDR1 as KGHDR and CDR2 as SFDVKD. The CDR3, as DNA: TGTGCCACCAGTGATGACCGGGTGTCCCTGCTGTCCAATGAGCAGTTCTTC. Amino acids: CATSDDRVSLLSNEQFF.

The chain combines TRBV7-9 with TRBJ2-1; TRBD2 aligns across 12 bases. This CDR3 comprises 16 residues. CDR1 is SEHNR, CDR2 FQNEAQ, per germline (reference sequence). Trimming took 1 base from V and 9 from J; bases not matched to a gene: 7. The CDR3 bases are TGTGCCAGCAGCTTAGTTCCTAGCGGGAGGGCCGGTGAGCAGTTCTTC. Protein sequence: CASSLVPSGRAGEQFF.

The chain joins TRBV7-2 to TRBJ2-7, with 12 bases matching TRBD2. Germline CDR1 and CDR2: SGHTA and FQGNSA. V was pared by 4 bases and J by 4 bases, with 11 bases of the junction left unmatched. The CDR3 is 17 amino acids. The CDR3, as DNA: TGTGCCAGCAGCTCAGGGCCTAGCGGGGGGGAGGGATACGAGCAGTACTTC. It encodes CASSSGPSGGEGYEQYF.

V gene TRBV28 combines with J gene TRBJ2-7; tentatively, D is TRBD1 (6 bases). Germline V CDR1 and CDR2: MDHEN, SYDVKM. CDR3 length: 13 residues. V was clipped by 3 bases and J by 6 bases, with 12 bases between them. Written as DNA, the CDR3 is TGTGCCAGCAGTTTGGTACAGGGAAGCGAGCAGTACTTC. Translating gives CASSLVQGSEQYF.